This T cell receptor (beta chain) is drawn from a study of breast tumors, draining lymph nodes, adjacent tissues. Regarding the study as a whole: Luminal-like breast cancer showed significantly higher tumor–nontumor repertoire similarity than basal-like. Most tumor T cells seemingly derive from lymph node, then expand in tumor. Data only fit, rather than demonstrated, lymph node origin of most tumor T cells.

A note on this clonotype: What it binds is not known. A single base separates this from a much larger clone, so it may be a read error.

Breast cancer patients provided tissue from their axillary draining lymph nodes. In TCRdb, the multiplex PCR reads were re-called with MiXCR into one record per CDR3 protein. This sample has approximately 170,000 distinct CDR3 sequences, with approximately 33% found just once. Germline V gene sequence: CDR1 MRHNA, CDR2 SNTAGT. The CDR3 totals 16 residues. Trimming took 5 bases from V and 3 from J; bases not matched to a gene: 9. Sequencing was performed on axillary lymph node tissue. This receptor was identified in a female donor with breast cancer. Some clones in this sample may be carry-over from other donors' samples. The chain links TRBV6-4 to TRBJ2-7, with TRBD2 matching over 11 bases. CDR3: CASSHRTSGPNYEQYF. CDR3 bases: TGTGCCAGCAGTCACAGGACTAGCGGGCCCAACTACGAGCAGTACTTC.